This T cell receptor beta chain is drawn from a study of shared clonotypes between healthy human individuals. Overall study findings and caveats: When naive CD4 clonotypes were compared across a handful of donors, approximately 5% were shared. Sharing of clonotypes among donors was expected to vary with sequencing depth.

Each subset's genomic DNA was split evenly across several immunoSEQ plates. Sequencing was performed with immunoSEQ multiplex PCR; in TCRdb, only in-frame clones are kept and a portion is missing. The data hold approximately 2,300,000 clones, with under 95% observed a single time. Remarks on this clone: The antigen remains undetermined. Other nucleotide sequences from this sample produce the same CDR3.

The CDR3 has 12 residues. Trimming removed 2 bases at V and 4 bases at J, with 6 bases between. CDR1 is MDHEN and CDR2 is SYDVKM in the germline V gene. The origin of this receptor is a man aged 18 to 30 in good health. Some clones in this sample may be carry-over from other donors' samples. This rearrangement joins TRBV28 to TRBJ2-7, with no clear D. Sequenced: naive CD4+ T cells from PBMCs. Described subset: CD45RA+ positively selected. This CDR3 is CASSLGLYEQYF. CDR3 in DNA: TGTGCCAGCAGTTTAGGGCTTTACGAGCAGTACTTC.